Listed below are T cell receptor beta chains from one sample, sequenced in a study of cytomegalovirus exposure and HLA in healthy donors. TCRdb's table, derived via immunoSEQ multiplex PCR, lists solely in-frame clones and lacks some. This table has around 140,000 clones, around four fifths appearing once. The source material was PBMCs. The receptor set was obtained from a woman aged 40 to 50 in good health and CMV-seronegative. Each CDR3 is given with its conserved first and last residue. The D gene is left open where the match is weak. Clone size is shown for a subset of rows, as once, few, many or a class of expanded clone.

abundance	v_gene	d_gene	j_gene	CDR3aa	CDR3nt
-	TRBV7-2	-	TRBJ1-5	CASSLGTSYSNQPQHF	TGTGCCAGCAGCTTGGGGACATCTTATAGCAATCAGCCCCAGCATTTT
-	TRBV5-1	-	TRBJ1-1	CASSLVIQGNTEAFF	TGCGCCAGCAGCTTGGTAATACAGGGGAACACTGAAGCTTTCTTT
few	TRBV30	-	TRBJ1-2	CAWSAGGANYGYTF	TGTGCCTGGAGTGCGGGGGGAGCTAACTATGGCTACACCTTC
-	TRBV6-5	-	TRBJ2-3	CASSRQYSSTDTQYF	TGTGCCAGCAGCCGACAGTACTCTAGCACAGATACGCAGTATTTT
few	TRBV11-2	TRBD1	TRBJ2-7	CASSLPTYRGGREQYF	TGTGCCAGCAGCCTACCCACCTACAGGGGTGGAAGAGAGCAGTACTTC
-	TRBV25-1	TRBD1	TRBJ1-1	CASTGQLNTEAFF	TGTGCCAGTACGGGACAGTTGAACACTGAAGCTTTCTTT
-	TRBV7-2	TRBD1	TRBJ1-5	CASSLTGGLGQPQHF	TGTGCCAGCAGCTTAACAGGGGGCTTAGGTCAGCCCCAGCATTTT
-	TRBV9	TRBD2	TRBJ2-1	CASSVGLAASAGDNEQFF	TGTGCCAGCAGCGTAGGCCTAGCGGCCTCCGCCGGGGACAATGAGCAGTTCTTC
-	TRBV30	TRBD2	TRBJ2-5	CAWSGTSESWAQYF	TGTGCCTGGAGCGGGACTAGCGAATCATGGGCCCAGTACTTC
-	TRBV6-1	TRBD1	TRBJ1-1	CASSDRGQGNTEAFF	TGTGCCAGCAGTGACCGGGGACAGGGAAACACTGAAGCTTTCTTT
-	TRBV5-1	TRBD1	TRBJ2-5	CASCVNLGQKETQYF	TGCGCCAGCTGCGTCAACCTGGGACAGAAAGAGACCCAGTACTTC
few	TRBV25-1	TRBD1	TRBJ2-3	CASSEFERTGAGDTQYF	TGTGCCAGCAGTGAATTTGAACGCACAGGGGCGGGAGATACGCAGTATTTT
-	TRBV5-4	TRBD2	TRBJ2-5	CASSLRTSGGQETQYF	TGTGCCAGCAGCTTGAGGACTAGCGGGGGACAAGAGACCCAGTACTTC
-	TRBV6-6	TRBD1	TRBJ2-3	CASRHDRVADTQYF	TGTGCCAGCAGACATGACAGGGTAGCAGATACGCAGTATTTT
-	TRBV7-2	TRBD1	TRBJ1-1	CASSPWTGREAFF	TGTGCCAGCAGCCCGTGGACAGGCCGTGAAGCTTTCTTT
-	TRBV10-1	-	TRBJ1-2	CASSDTGTYGYTF	TGCGCCAGCAGTGATACAGGGACCTATGGCTACACCTTC
-	TRBV15	TRBD1	TRBJ2-2	CATSRGTGVYTGELFF	TGTGCCACCAGCAGAGGTACAGGGGTTTACACCGGGGAGCTGTTTTTT
few	TRBV30	-	TRBJ2-4	CAWSSRMRDIQYF	TGTGCCTGGAGTTCTAGGATGCGGGACATTCAGTACTTC
-	TRBV6-5	-	TRBJ2-7	CASSFRGNEQYF	TGTGCCAGCAGTTTTAGGGGGAACGAGCAGTACTTC
-	TRBV7-8	-	TRBJ1-5	CASSVQGPRQPQHF	TGTGCCAGCAGCGTACAGGGACCACGCCAGCCCCAGCATTTT
-	TRBV18	-	TRBJ2-5	CASSPGRGLARETQYF	TGTGCCAGCTCACCCGGAAGGGGACTTGCGAGGGAGACCCAGTACTTC
-	TRBV7-3	TRBD1	TRBJ2-1	CASSLDGVWTGGGNEQFF	TGTGCCAGCAGCTTAGATGGGGTGTGGACAGGGGGCGGCAATGAGCAGTTCTTC
-	TRBV6-4	TRBD1	TRBJ2-2	CASSDQSQGDTGELFF	TGTGCCAGCAGTGACCAGTCGCAGGGGGACACCGGGGAGCTGTTTTTT
-	TRBV18	-	TRBJ2-7	CASSPQDIYEQYF	TGTGCCAGCTCACCACAGGACATCTACGAGCAGTACTTC